This TCR beta chain was documented in a study of blood T cell repertoires in COVID-19. The CDR3 runs 17 residues. With 1 base clipped from V and 7 bases from J, the junction kept 9 bases outside the gene matches. Germline V CDR1 and CDR2: LGHDT, YNNKEL (reference sequence). In the original workflow: Scientists estimated how many nucleated cells there were by amplifying reference gene primers. Some clones are missing from TCRdb's copy, which holds only in-frame ones; the method was immunoSEQ multiplex PCR. V, J and clone size reflect that table, while D and trimming were determined from the DNA. The table lists 95,000 to 100,000 clones, more than 70% of them singletons.

The receptor's source is a woman aged 30 to 39 with acute or convalescent COVID-19. V usage is TRBV3-1 (or the pseudogene TRBV3-2) and J usage is TRBJ2-2; 10 nucleotides line up with TRBD1. Sequences were obtained from peripheral blood. DNA of the CDR3: TGTGCCAGCAGCCAAGGGGGACAGGGGCTCTGGCACGGGGAGCTGTTTTTT. As protein: CASSQGGQGLWHGELFF.